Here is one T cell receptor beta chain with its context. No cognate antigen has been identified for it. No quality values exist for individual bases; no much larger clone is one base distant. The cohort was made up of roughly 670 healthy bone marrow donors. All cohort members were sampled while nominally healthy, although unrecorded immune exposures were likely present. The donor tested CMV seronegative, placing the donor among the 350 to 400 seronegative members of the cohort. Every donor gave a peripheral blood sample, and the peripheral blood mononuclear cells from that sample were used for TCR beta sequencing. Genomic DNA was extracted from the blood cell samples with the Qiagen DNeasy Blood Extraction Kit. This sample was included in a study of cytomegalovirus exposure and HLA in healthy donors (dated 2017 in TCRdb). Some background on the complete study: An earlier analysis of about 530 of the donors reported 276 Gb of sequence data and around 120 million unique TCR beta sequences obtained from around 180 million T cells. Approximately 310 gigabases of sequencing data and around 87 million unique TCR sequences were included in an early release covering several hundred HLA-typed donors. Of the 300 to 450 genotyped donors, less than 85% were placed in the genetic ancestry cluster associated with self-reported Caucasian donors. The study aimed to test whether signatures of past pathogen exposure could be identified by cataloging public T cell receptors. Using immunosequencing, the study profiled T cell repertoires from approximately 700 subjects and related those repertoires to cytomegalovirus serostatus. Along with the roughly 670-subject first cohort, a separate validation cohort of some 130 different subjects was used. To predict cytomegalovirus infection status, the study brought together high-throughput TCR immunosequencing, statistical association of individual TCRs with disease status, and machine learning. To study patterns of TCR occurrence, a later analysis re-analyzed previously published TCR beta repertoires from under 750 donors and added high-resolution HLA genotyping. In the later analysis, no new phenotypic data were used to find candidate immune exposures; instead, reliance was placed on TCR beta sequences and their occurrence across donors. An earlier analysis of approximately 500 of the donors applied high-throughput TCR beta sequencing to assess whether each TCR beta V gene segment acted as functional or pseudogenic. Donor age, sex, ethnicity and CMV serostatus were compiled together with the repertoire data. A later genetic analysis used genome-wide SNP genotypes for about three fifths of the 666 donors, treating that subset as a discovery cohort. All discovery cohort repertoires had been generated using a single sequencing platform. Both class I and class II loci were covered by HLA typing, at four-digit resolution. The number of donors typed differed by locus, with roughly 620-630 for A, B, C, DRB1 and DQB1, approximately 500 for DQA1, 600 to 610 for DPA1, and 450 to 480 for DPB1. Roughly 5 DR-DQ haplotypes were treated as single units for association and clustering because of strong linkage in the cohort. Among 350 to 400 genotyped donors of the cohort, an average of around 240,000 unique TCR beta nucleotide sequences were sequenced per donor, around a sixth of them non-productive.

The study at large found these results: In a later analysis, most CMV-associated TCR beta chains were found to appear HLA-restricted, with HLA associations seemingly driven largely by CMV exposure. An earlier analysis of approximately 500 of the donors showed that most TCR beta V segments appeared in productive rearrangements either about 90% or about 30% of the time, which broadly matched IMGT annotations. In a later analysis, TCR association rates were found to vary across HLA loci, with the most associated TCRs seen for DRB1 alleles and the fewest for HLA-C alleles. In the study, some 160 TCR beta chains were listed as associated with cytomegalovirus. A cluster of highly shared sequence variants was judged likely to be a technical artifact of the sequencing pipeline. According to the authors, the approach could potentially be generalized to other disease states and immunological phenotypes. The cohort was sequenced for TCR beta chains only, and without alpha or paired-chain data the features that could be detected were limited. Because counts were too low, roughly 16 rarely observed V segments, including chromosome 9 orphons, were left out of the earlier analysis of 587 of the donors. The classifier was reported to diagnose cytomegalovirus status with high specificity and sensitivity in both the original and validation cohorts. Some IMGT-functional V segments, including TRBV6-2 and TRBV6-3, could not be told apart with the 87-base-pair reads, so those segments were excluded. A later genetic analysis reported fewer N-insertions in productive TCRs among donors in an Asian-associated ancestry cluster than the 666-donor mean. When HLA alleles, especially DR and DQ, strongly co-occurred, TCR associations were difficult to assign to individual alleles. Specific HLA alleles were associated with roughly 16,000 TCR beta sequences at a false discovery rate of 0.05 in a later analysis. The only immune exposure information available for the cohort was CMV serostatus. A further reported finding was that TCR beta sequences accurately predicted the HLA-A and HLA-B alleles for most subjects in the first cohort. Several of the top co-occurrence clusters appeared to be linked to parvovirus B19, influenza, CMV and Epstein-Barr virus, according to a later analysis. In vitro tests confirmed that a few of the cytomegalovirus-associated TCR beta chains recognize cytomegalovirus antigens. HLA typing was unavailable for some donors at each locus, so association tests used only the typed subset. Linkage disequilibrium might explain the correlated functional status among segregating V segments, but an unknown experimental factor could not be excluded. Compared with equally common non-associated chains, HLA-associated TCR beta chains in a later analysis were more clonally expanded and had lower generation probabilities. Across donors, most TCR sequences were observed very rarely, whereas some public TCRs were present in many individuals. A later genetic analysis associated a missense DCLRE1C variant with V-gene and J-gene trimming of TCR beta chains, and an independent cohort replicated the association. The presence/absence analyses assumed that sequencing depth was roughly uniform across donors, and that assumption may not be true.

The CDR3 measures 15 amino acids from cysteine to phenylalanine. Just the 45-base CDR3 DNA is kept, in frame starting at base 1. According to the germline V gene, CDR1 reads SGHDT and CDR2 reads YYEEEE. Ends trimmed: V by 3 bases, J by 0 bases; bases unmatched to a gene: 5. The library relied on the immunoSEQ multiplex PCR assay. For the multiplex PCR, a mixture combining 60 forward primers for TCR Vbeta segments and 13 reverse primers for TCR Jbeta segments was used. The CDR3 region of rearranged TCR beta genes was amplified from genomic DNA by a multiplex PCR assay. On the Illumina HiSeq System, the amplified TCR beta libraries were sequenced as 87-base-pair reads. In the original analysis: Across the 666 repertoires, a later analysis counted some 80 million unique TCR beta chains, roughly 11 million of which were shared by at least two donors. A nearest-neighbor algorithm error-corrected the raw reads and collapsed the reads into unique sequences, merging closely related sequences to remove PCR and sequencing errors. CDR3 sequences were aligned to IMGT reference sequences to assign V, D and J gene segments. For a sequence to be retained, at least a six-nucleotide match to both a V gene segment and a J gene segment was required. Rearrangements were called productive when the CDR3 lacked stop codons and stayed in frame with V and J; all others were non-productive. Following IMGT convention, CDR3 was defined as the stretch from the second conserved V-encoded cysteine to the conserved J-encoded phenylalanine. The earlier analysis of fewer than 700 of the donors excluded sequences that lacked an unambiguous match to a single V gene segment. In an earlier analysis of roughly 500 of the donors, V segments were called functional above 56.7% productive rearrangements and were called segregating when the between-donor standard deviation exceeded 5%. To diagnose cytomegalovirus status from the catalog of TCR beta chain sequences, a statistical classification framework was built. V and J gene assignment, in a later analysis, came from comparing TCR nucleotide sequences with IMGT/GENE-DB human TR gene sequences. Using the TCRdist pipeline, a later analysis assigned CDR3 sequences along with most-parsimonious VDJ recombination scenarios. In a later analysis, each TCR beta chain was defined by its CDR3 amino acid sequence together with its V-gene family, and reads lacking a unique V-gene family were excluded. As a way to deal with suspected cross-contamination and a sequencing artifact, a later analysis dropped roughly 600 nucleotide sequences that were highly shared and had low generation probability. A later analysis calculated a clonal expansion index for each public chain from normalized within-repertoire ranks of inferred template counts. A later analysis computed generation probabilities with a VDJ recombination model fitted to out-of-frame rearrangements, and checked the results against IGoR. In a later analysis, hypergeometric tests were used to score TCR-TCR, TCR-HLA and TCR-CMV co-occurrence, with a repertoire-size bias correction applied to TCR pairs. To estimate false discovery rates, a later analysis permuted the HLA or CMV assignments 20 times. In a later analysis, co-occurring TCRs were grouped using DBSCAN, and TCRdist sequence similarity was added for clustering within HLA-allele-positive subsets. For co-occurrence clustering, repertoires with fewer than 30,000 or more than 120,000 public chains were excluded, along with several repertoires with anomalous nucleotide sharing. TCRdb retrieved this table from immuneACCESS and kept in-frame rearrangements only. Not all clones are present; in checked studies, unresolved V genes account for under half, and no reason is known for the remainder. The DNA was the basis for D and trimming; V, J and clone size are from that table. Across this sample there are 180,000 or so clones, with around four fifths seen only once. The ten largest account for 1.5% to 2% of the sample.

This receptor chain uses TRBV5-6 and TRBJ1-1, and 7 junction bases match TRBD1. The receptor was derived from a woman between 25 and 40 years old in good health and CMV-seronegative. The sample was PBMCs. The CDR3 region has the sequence CASSSEGALNTEAFF. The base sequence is TGTGCCAGCAGCTCGGAGGGGGCGCTGAACACTGAAGCTTTCTTT.